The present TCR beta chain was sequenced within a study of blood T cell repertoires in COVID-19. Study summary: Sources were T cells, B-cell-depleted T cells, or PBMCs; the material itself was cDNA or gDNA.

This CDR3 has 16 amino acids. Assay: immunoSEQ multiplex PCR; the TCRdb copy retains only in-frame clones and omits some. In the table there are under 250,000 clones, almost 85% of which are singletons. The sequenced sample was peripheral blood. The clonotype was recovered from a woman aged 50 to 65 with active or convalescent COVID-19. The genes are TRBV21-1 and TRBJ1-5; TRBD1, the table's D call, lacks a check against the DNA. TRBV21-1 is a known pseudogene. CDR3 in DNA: TGTGCCAGCAGTGAAACAGGGGATGATAGCAATCAGCCCCAGCATTTT. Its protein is CASSETGDDSNQPQHF.